This T cell receptor beta chain was found in a study of blood T cells in healthy people across ages (dated by TCRdb to about 2015). Notes on the research overall: In model experiments, template switching captured about one uniquely barcoded TCR beta cDNA molecule for every two T cells. To track age-related changes in TCR beta repertoire diversity, the study relied on deep sequencing normalized with unique cDNA molecular identifiers. Four age groups were formed from the donors: young (average about 17 years), middle-aged (roughly 38), aged (about 62) and long-lived (around 82). To avoid experimental bias, donors of different ages were spread randomly across the sequencing lanes. The study analyzed two additional independent replicas of 1 million unique cDNA reads from the same blood draw for two donors, one aged 18 to 29 and one aged 80 or older. The paper as a whole reports these results and caveats: Because profiling used bulk unsorted PBMCs, naive and antigen-experienced compartments could not be compared conclusively. Donor CMV infection status was unknown, potentially confounding age-related changes in expanded clonotypes. There was a strong correlation between observed TCR beta diversity and the percentage of naive T cells measured by flow cytometry. The long-lived group showed more naive CD4+ T cells, fewer expanded clones and increased TCR diversity than the aged group, suggesting age selection. As age increased, observed TCR beta diversity per million T cells dropped in a roughly linear way, and a significant reduction was already evident by age 40. Total diversity estimates from one million sequenced T cells were considered lower bounds and underestimates.

Donors were 35 to 40 systemically healthy Caucasian individuals from Russia aged roughly 6 to 100 years. Around 10 milliliters of peripheral blood were drawn from each donor into EDTA-treated Vacutainer tubes. Ficoll-Paque density-gradient centrifugation was used to isolate PBMCs, with at least 7 million per sample. Total RNA was extracted from PBMCs with Trizol reagent, with at least 6 micrograms obtained per sample. The percentages of naive CD45RAhigh/CD27high T cells were determined by flow cytometry on a PBMC aliquot from every donor. The germline V gene sets CDR1 to SGHTA and CDR2 to FQGTGA. V gives up 3 bases and J gives up 3 bases, and the segment between their germline ends measures 7 bases. The CDR3 has 13 amino acids, counting the end cysteine and phenylalanine. The entry retains the CDR3 DNA only, 39 bases that are in frame from base 1. On this clonotype: It has no known antigen specificity. No much larger clonotype is one base removed from it; base qualities were not supplied.

Library method: 5' RACE. This sample was sequenced with an Illumina HiSeq 2500. A second PCR of roughly 7 to 11 cycles was run with a J-beta primer mix and a sample-barcoded 5' primer. Each TCR beta cDNA molecule received a unique molecular identifier from a template-switch 5' adaptor carrying 12 random nucleotides. Each sample yielded at least 3 million CDR3-containing paired-end reads. First-strand cDNA synthesis was performed from all RNA using the Mint cDNA synthesis kit, with priming by a TRBC-specific oligonucleotide. Following uracil-DNA glycosylase treatment, a first 18-cycle PCR with universal primers M1SS and BC2_uni_R was performed on all cDNA. Per the original workflow: Each sample was normalized by randomly selecting 1 million high-quality reads, each carrying a distinct molecular identifier. Reads with shared molecular identifiers were discarded instead of being binned into consensus sequences. MiTCR, run with a Q25 quality threshold and the strictest error-elimination algorithm, handled CDR3 identification, clonotype clustering and error correction. A nonparametric unseen species model using Euler transformation provided a lower-bound estimate of total TCR beta diversity. Using fastp at Q25 and MiXCR, TCRdb reprocessed the public reads and kept productive beta chains. Each CDR3 protein appears once, grouped with its most common genes and DNA. The V and J calls come from TCRdb's annotation, not from the publication. This sample gives about 680,000 distinct CDR3 sequences in total; about half of them show up just once. The ten largest clones add up to under 35% of the sample.

The sequencing input was blood. The sequence joins TRBV7-3 to TRBJ2-3; no D gene is confidently identified. The TCR was taken from a woman aged 60-75 years in good health. CDR3 region: CASSFRMTDTQYF. The sequence in DNA is TGTGCCAGCAGCTTTCGCATGACAGATACGCAGTATTTT.